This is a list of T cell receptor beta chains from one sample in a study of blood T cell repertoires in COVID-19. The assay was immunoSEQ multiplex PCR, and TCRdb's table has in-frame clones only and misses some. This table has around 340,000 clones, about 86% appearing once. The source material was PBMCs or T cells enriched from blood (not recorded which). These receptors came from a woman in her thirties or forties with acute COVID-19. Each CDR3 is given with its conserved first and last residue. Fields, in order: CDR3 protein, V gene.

cdr3_aa: CASSLASGVNTGELFF; v_call: TRBV7-2
cdr3_aa: CASSQDVASGGLAQFF; v_call: TRBV4-3
cdr3_aa: CASSLDRASTPYEQYF; v_call: TRBV5-4
cdr3_aa: CASSVGLRQGGYTF; v_call: TRBV9
cdr3_aa: CASSRGVVREKLFF; v_call: TRBV4-1
cdr3_aa: CATSRDRLANEQFF; v_call: TRBV15
cdr3_aa: CASSLVRENTEAFF; v_call: TRBV7-9
cdr3_aa: CASSRTGKGEQYF; v_call: TRBV18
cdr3_aa: CASSQQVSANYGYTF; v_call: TRBV4-3
cdr3_aa: CASRPAGGAGEKLFF; v_call: TRBV7-2
cdr3_aa: CASAVVAGVSNEQFF; v_call: TRBV6-5
cdr3_aa: CASSARQTPTMDTEAFF; v_call: TRBV4-2
cdr3_aa: CASSDGPSPLHF; v_call: TRBV9
cdr3_aa: CSASQFFTEAFF; v_call: TRBV20-1
cdr3_aa: CASSPQQGSKSGANVLTF; v_call: TRBV18
cdr3_aa: CSVDRADYGYTF; v_call: TRBV29-1
cdr3_aa: CASSSGTSGGYEQYF; v_call: TRBV5-4
cdr3_aa: CASGRPGQPNYGYTF; v_call: TRBV27
cdr3_aa: CASSRSGRAVEQFF; v_call: TRBV25-1
cdr3_aa: CASSPLGRSSGNTIYF; v_call: TRBV3-1/TRBV3-2
cdr3_aa: CASSPPPGETQYF; v_call: TRBV18
cdr3_aa: CASSIGGTGGRETQYF; v_call: TRBV19
cdr3_aa: CASRPGGMNTEAFF; v_call: TRBV7-2
cdr3_aa: CASSNAGTSSGNTIYF; v_call: TRBV18
cdr3_aa: CASSFPGGIDGYTF; v_call: TRBV7-9
cdr3_aa: CATGTGSHNEQFF; v_call: TRBV6-5
cdr3_aa: CASSYSLGLAETLQETQYF; v_call: TRBV6-2/TRBV6-3
cdr3_aa: CASTPDRPGYNSPLHF; v_call: TRBV7-2
cdr3_aa: CASSVTGTSLEQYF; v_call: TRBV9
cdr3_aa: CASSTTGTGAYEQYF; v_call: TRBV28
cdr3_aa: CASSQDGWGVGGYTF; v_call: TRBV3-1/TRBV3-2
cdr3_aa: CASSHTGDPNTEAFF; v_call: TRBV5-6
cdr3_aa: CASSRGQHNSPLHF; v_call: TRBV6-5
cdr3_aa: CASSPTSGRIYIQYF; v_call: TRBV3-1/TRBV3-2
cdr3_aa: CASSLWGGPSSYEQYF; v_call: TRBV5-8
cdr3_aa: CASSLGQGGNEAFF; v_call: TRBV7-2
cdr3_aa: CASSARGGEGYNSPLHF; v_call: TRBV9
cdr3_aa: CASSPVSEAFF; v_call: TRBV12-3/TRBV12-4
cdr3_aa: CASSPPLGQGETQYF; v_call: TRBV18
cdr3_aa: CASSRLLSTDTQYF; v_call: TRBV14
cdr3_aa: CASSLGGVRTDTQYF; v_call: TRBV28
cdr3_aa: CASSTGQLQRRRNEKLFF; v_call: TRBV5-6
cdr3_aa: CASRADGTAYNEQFF; v_call: TRBV2
cdr3_aa: CASSRTSGKLDTGELFF; v_call: TRBV9
cdr3_aa: CASSPESVRTGTKNTEAFF; v_call: TRBV18
cdr3_aa: CASSSGGTVNTEAFF; v_call: TRBV6-6
cdr3_aa: CASSPLPGLAEPYEQYF; v_call: TRBV28
cdr3_aa: CASSQVSGLSNTGELFF; v_call: TRBV4-1
cdr3_aa: CASRSSRNNSPLHF; v_call: TRBV5-6
cdr3_aa: CASRRRSVYNSPLHF; v_call: TRBV6-5
cdr3_aa: CASSLVRLGTGGTEAFF; v_call: TRBV5-4
cdr3_aa: CASKAGPREQYF; v_call: TRBV6-5
cdr3_aa: CASSYSRGILSEAFF; v_call: TRBV19